The clone carrying this T cell receptor beta chain was counted many times. One entry per CDR3 protein, called by TCRdb with MiXCR from the RT-PCR reads. The profile shows about 680,000 distinct CDR3 sequences, 11% to 15% of them singletons. Germline values: CDR1 MNHNY, CDR2 SVGAGI (reference sequence). CDR3 length: 19 amino acids. Unmatched junction bases numbered 13, after V lost 2 bases and J lost 2 bases. Material for sequencing was memory CD4+ T cells from blood. The chain combines TRBV6-6 with TRBJ2-5, with TRBD2 matching 11 bases. The receptor was derived from a female donor in good health, serving as a healthy control. The CDR3 region has the DNA TGTGCCAGCAGTTACCCCTCTCGGGGGACTAGCGGAAATCAAGAGACCCAGTACTTC. The encoded protein is CASSYPSRGTSGNQETQYF.